In its sample, the clone carrying this T cell receptor (beta chain) was seen once. The antigen remains undetermined. RNA transcripts were the source from which TCR beta CDR3 regions were amplified. RT-PCR was first run with HTBI primers, then multiplex PCR in a second round. TCRdb itself ran the multiplex PCR reads through MiXCR, one entry per CDR3 protein. The sample lists about 700,000 distinct CDR3 sequences, 40% seen once, with 44% in the top ten. Germline V gene lookup returns CDR1 ENHRY and CDR2 SYGVKD. The V and J ends lost 6 bases and 7 bases, in that order; junction bases with no gene match: 9. This CDR3 comprises 15 residues. These data belong to a study of Graves' ophthalmopathy and Graves' hyperthyroidism. Study overall: Peripheral blood sampling occurred at initial diagnosis, before any treatment. Study-wide points: Discriminating ophthalmopathy from stable hyperthyroidism, a 13-signature model attained a sensitivity of about 89% and a specificity of approximately 77%.

The sample taken for sequencing was peripheral blood. The sequence derives from an adult man with Graves' ophthalmopathy. The J gene is TRBJ1-6, the V gene TRBV10-3, with TRBD1 matching 7 bases. CDR3 nucleotides: TGTGCCATCAGCCCTAATGACAGGGAAAATTCACCCCTCCACTTT. Its translation: CAISPNDRENSPLHF.